This T cell receptor beta chain emerged from a study of blood T cell repertoires in COVID-19. At the level of the study: Acute and convalescent COVID-19 specimens originated in the United States, Italy and Spain. The cDNA or gDNA used as material had been derived from T cells, B-cell-depleted T cells, or PBMCs.

The germline gives CDR1 MDHEN, CDR2 SYDVKM. V gave up 6 bases and J gave up 3 bases; unmatched junction bases: 9. CDR3 size: 15 residues. In the original processing: By means of reference gene primer amplification, nucleated cell counts were estimated. The repertoire was sequenced with immunoSEQ multiplex PCR; TCRdb's copy has only in-frame clones and lacks some. V and J calls and clone size follow that table, whereas D and trimming were derived from the DNA. The sample has around 120,000 clones; 70% to 90% are singletons. The V and J genes are TRBV28 and TRBJ2-3; 7 bases align to TRBD2. The sample consisted of peripheral blood. This TCR was recovered from a human donor in a cohort sampled during active COVID-19. CDR3 nucleotides: TGTGCCAGCAGACGAAAGCGACTAGCTACAGATACGCAGTATTTT. It encodes CASRRKRLATDTQYF.